This note documents a single TCR beta chain sequence. Its target antigen remains unknown. Base-call qualities are not available, and no considerably larger clone is one nucleotide away. This record belongs to a study of graft-versus-host responses after intestinal transplantation listed by TCRdb under 2021. In the study overall: Recipients received multivisceral, liver-intestinal, or isolated intestinal transplants. A cohort of approximately 24 intestinal transplant recipients, including one retransplant, was enrolled, and a few patients lacking pretransplant specimens were excluded. A peak of at least 4% donor T cells among recipient peripheral blood mononuclear cells was the definition used for donor T cell macrochimerism. After intestinal transplantation, graft-versus-host and host-versus-graft alloreactive T cell clones were followed in the graft, circulation and bone marrow using bulk TCR-beta CDR3 sequencing. To identify alloreactive clones, pre-transplant mixed lymphocyte reaction products were sequenced and then compared with unstimulated pre-transplant donor and recipient T cells. Rather than going through the commercial service, samples from three later patients were sequenced in-house on an Illumina MiSeq and processed with MiXCR. Every recipient was given anti-thymocyte globulin induction, then maintenance tacrolimus and steroids for about three years. Overall study results and their limits: Peak levels of circulating GvH clones were associated with declines in HvG clones early after transplant. The conclusions were limited by the relatively low number and heterogeneity of the intestinal transplant patients. High GvH to HvG T cell clonal ratios were observed in the allografts of patients with donor T cell macrochimerism. GvH clones turned up in recipient bone marrow, with some appearing earlier in ileal mucosa or blood, a pattern consistent with an intestinal mucosal origin.

Trimming takes 1 base from V and 1 base from J, and the germline ends sit 11 bases apart. Spanning cysteine to phenylalanine, the CDR3 consists of 15 amino acids. Only CDR3 DNA is held: 45 bases, read in frame from base 1. The germline V gene specifies SGHTA as CDR1 and FQGNSA as CDR2. Receptor libraries were prepared by the immunoSEQ multiplex PCR assay. For most patients, genomic DNA was isolated with the Qiagen DNeasy Blood and Tissue Kit and sent frozen to Adaptive Biotechnologies for TCR sequencing. For most patients, genomic DNA was subjected to high-throughput TCR-beta CDR3 sequencing by Adaptive Biotechnologies. The authors' analysis ran thus. TCR sequencing data for around 19 patients were retrieved from Adaptive's ImmunoSEQ software; a few other patients were processed with MiXCR and VDJtools. To correct CD4 versus CD8 sorting errors, any sequence found in both subsets at a frequency ratio below 5:1 was removed. CDR3 nucleotide sequences shared between donor and recipient were removed because the origin of such sequences could not be assigned. At least 2-fold expansion over unstimulated cells and a minimum CFSE-low frequency of 0.002% (template counts) or 0.001% (read counts) were required for clones to be classified as alloreactive. Mappable clones were those detected in sequenced pre-transplant spleen, lymph node, or MLR CFSE-low populations of the donor or recipient. Cumulative frequency of alloreactive clones was calculated as a percentage of all sequences weighted by copy number. Drawn from immuneACCESS, this table holds only the in-frame rearrangements with V and J called that TCRdb kept. Clones are partly lost; checked studies trace under half to an unresolved V gene and leave the rest unexplained. From that table come the V and J calls and clone size; the DNA was used to work out D and trimming. The table for this sample lists about 120,000 clones; around nine tenths of them were counted only once. The top ten clonotypes cover about 0.18% of the sample.

Interpreted using the paper, the time point label stands for: cells obtained before transplantation from donor or recipient. CD3+CD4+ and CD3+CD8+ populations were FACS-sorted from unstimulated pre-transplant donor and recipient cells taken from spleen or lymph nodes. The source material was unstimulated CD4+ T cells sorted from spleen or lymph node cells, sampled before intestinal transplant. The sequence was obtained from a human donor who received an intestinal transplant. The sequence is built from TRBV7-2 and TRBJ2-7; TRBD1 is a weak D gene call, 6 bases matching. DNA sequence: TGTGCCAGCAGCTTAGACCCAGGGGAGTCCTACGAGCAGTACTTC. Its translation is CASSLDPGESYEQYF.